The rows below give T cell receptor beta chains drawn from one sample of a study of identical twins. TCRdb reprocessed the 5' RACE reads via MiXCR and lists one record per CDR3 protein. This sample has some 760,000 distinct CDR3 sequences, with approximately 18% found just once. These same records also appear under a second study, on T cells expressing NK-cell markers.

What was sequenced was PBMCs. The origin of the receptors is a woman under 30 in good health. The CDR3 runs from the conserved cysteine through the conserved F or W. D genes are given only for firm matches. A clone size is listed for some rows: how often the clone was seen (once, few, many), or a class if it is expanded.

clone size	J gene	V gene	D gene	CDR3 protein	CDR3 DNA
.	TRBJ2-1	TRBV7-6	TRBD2	CASSLTSGTRYNEQFF	TGTGCCAGCAGCTTGACTAGCGGGACACGTTACAATGAGCAGTTCTTC
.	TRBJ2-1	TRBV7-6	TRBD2	CASSSGLGNYNEQFF	TGTGCCAGCAGCTCGGGACTAGGTAATTACAATGAGCAGTTCTTC
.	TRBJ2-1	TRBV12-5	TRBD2	CASGPPLAGGYNEQFF	TGTGCTAGTGGTCCTCCGCTAGCGGGAGGGTACAATGAGCAGTTCTTC
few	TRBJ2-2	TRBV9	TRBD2	CASNSDTGRSNTGELFF	TGTGCCAGCAACTCCGATACCGGGAGGTCGAACACCGGGGAGCTGTTTTTT
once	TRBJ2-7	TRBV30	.	CAWTDRASGEQYF	TGTGCCTGGACTGACAGAGCGTCGGGCGAGCAGTACTTC
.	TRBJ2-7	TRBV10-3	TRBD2	CAISGGLVVYF	TGTGCCATCAGTGGGGGACTAGTGGTGTACTTC
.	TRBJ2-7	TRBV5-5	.	CASSLLATYGYEQYF	TGTGCCAGCAGCTTGCTAGCGACCTACGGTTACGAGCAGTACTTC
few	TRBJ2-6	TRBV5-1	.	CASSPFSRAGANVLTF	TGCGCCAGCAGCCCGTTTAGTCGAGCTGGGGCCAACGTCCTGACTTTC
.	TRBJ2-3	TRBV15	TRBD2	CATRGMGLADGSTDTQYF	TGTGCCACCAGAGGTATGGGACTAGCGGATGGGAGCACAGATACGCAGTATTTT
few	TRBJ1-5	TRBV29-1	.	CSVGWQGYSNQPQHF	TGCAGCGTTGGCTGGCAGGGGTATAGCAATCAGCCCCAGCATTTT
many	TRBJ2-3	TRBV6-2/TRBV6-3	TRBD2	CASSRSGGGDTQYF	TGTGCCAGCAGCCGTAGCGGGGGTGGAGATACGCAGTATTTT
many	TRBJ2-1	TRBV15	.	CATRGSSYNEQFF	TGTGCCACTCGGGGAAGCTCCTACAATGAGCAGTTCTTC
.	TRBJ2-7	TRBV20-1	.	CSAEGQLPYEQYF	TGCAGTGCGGAAGGACAGTTGCCCTACGAGCAGTACTTC
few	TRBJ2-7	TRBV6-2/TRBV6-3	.	CASSYPTKQYF	TGTGCCAGCAGTTACCCGACAAAGCAGTACTTC
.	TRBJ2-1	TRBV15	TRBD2	CATSRAGLAGYNEQFF	TGTGCCACCAGCAGAGCGGGACTAGCGGGCTACAATGAGCAGTTCTTC
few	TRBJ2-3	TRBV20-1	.	CSAEPAGPTDTQYF	TGCAGTGCCGAACCCGCGGGGCCCACAGATACGCAGTATTTT
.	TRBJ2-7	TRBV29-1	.	CSVAKGNLAEQYF	TGCAGCGTTGCCAAAGGGAACCTGGCCGAGCAGTACTTC
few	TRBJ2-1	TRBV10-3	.	CAISGTTSSYNEQFF	TGTGCCATCAGCGGAACCACGAGCTCCTACAATGAGCAGTTCTTC
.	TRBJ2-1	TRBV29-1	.	CSVVGGTTYNEQFF	TGCAGCGTTGTTGGGGGGACGACCTACAATGAGCAGTTCTTC
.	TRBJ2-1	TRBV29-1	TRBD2	CSVEDLTSGRDEQFF	TGCAGCGTTGAAGATCTGACTAGCGGGAGAGATGAGCAGTTCTTC
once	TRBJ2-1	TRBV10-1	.	CASHEGGTRPDNEQFF	TGCGCCAGCCACGAGGGGGGGACTCGTCCCGACAATGAGCAGTTCTTC
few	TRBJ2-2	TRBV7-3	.	CASSLEFAGELFF	TGTGCCAGCAGCTTGGAGTTTGCCGGGGAGCTGTTTTTT
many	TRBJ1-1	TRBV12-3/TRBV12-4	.	CASSFGVMNTEAFF	TGTGCCAGCAGTTTTGGGGTTATGAACACTGAAGCTTTCTTT
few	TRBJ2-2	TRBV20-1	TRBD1	CSARGDSLRELFF	TGCAGTGCTAGGGGGGACAGTTTGAGGGAGCTGTTTTTT
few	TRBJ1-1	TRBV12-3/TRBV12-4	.	CASTIADGRRVRAFF	TGTGCCAGCACCATAGCGGACGGCAGGAGGGTTCGAGCTTTCTTT
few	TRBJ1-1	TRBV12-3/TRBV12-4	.	CASSFELEETEAFF	TGTGCCAGCAGTTTCGAGTTGGAGGAAACTGAAGCTTTCTTT
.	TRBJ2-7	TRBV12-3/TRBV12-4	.	CASSSPKGGRYEQYF	TGTGCCAGCAGTTCCCCAAAGGGGGGGCGGTACGAGCAGTACTTC
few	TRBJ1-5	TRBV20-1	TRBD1	CSARRGQAGQPQHF	TGCAGTGCTAGACGGGGACAGGCGGGGCAGCCCCAGCATTTT
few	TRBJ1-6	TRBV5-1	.	CASSSRTGDSPLHF	TGCGCCAGCAGCTCAAGAACGGGGGATTCACCCCTCCACTTT
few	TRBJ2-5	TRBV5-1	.	CASSSPIWEETQYF	TGCGCCAGCAGCTCACCTATCTGGGAAGAGACCCAGTACTTC
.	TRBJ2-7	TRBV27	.	CASSPRGHGGYEQYF	TGTGCCAGCAGTCCCCGGGGGCACGGCGGCTACGAGCAGTACTTC
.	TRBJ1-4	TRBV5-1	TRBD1	CASSGPGQLEEKLFF	TGCGCCAGCAGCGGCCCGGGACAGCTCGAGGAAAAACTGTTTTTT
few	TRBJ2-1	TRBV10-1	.	CASSGPTSHEQFF	TGCGCCAGCAGTGGCCCGACGAGCCATGAGCAGTTCTTC
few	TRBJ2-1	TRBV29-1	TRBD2	CSASSGGWGNEQFF	TGCAGCGCGTCGTCGGGGGGGTGGGGCAATGAGCAGTTCTTC
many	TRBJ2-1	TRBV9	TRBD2	CASSGGPGTSRYNEQFF	TGTGCCAGCAGCGGCGGTCCCGGGACTAGCCGGTACAATGAGCAGTTCTTC
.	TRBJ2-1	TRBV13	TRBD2	CASSIPSGGMNEQFF	TGTGCCAGCAGCATCCCTAGCGGGGGTATGAATGAGCAGTTCTTC
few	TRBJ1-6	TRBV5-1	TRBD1	CASSTGQGASPLHF	TGCGCCAGCAGTACAGGACAGGGGGCCTCACCCCTCCACTTT
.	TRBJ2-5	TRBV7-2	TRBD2	CASSFFLTSLKETQYF	TGTGCCAGCAGCTTTTTCCTGACTAGCTTAAAGGAGACCCAGTACTTC
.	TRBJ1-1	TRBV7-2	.	CASSVSLQGRTEAFF	TGTGCCAGCAGCGTGTCATTACAGGGCCGGACTGAAGCTTTCTTT
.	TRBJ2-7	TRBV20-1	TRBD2	CSAPLAGQNEQYF	TGCAGTGCTCCCCTAGCGGGACAGAACGAGCAGTACTTC
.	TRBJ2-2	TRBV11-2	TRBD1	CASSLLRGRNTGELFF	TGTGCCAGCAGCTTGTTGAGGGGGCGTAACACCGGGGAGCTGTTTTTT